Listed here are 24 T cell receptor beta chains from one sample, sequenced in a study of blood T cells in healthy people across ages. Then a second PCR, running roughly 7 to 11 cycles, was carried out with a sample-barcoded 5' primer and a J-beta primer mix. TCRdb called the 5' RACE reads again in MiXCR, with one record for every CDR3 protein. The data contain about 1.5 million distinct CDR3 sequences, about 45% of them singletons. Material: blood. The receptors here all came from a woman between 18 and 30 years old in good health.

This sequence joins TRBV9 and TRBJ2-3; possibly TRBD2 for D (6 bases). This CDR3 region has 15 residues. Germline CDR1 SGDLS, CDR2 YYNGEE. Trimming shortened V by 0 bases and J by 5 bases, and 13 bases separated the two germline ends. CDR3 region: CASSVGRSEGDTQYF. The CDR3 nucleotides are TGTGCCAGCAGCGTAGGGAGGTCGGAGGGAGATACGCAGTATTTT.

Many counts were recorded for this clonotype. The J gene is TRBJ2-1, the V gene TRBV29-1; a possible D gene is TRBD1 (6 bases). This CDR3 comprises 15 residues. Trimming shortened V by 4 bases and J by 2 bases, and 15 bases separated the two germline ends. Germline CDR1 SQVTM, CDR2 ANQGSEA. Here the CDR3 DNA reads TGCAGCGTTGTAACAGGGACGAGCCCCTACAATGAGCAGTTCTTC. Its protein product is CSVVTGTSPYNEQFF.

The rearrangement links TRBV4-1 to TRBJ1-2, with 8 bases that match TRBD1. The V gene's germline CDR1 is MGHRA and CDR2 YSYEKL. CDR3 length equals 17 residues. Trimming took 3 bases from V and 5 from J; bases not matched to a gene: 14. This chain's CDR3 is CASSQWTGIPLRYGYTF. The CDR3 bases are TGCGCCAGCAGCCAGTGGACAGGGATTCCCCTTAGGTATGGCTACACCTTC.

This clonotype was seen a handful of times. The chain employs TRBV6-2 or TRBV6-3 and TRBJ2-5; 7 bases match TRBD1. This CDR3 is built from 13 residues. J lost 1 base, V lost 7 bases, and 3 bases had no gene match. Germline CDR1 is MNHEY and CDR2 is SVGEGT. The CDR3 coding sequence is TGTGCCAGCAAACACAGGGGCCAAGAGACCCAGTACTTC. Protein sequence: CASKHRGQETQYF.

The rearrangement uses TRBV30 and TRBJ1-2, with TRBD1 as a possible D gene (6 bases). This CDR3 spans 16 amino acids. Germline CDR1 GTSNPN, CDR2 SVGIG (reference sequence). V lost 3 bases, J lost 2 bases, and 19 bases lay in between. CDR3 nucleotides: TGTGCCTGGAGATCCCCTCTTGTCACAGGGAACTATGGCTACACCTTC. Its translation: CAWRSPLVTGNYGYTF.

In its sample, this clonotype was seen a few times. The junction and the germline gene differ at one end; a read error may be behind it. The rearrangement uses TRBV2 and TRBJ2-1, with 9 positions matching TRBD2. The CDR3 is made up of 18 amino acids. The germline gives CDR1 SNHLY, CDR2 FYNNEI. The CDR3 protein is CASSQRTLAGRSYNEQFF. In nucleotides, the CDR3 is TGTGCCAGCAGCCAAAGAACTCTAGCGGGACGCTCCTATAATGAGCAGTTCTTC.

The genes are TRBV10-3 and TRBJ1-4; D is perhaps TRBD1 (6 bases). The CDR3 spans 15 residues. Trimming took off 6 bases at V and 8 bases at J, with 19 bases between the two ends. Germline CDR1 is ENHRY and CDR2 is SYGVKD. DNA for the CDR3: TGTGCCATCAGCCCCTACGGGGGCAATAAGGAAAAACTGTTTTTT. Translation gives CAISPYGGNKEKLFF.

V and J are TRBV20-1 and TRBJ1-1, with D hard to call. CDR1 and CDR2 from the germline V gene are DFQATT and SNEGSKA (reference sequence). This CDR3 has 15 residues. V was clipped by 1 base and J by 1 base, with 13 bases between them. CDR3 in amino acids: CSARAPAGGNTEAFF. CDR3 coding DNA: TGCAGTGCTAGAGCCCCAGCGGGCGGGAACACTGAAGCTTTCTTT.

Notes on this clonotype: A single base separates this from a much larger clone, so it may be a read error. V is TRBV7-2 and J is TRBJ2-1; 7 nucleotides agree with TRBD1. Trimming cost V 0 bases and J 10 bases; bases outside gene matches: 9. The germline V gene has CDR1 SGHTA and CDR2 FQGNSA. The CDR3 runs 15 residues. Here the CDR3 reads CASSLAGTGAYEQFF. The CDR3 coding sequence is TGTGCCAGCAGCTTAGCTGGCACAGGGGCCTACGAGCAGTTCTTC. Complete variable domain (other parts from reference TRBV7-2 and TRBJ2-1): GAGVSQSPSNKVTEKGKDVELRCDPISGHTALYWYRQSLGQGLEFLIYFQGNSAPDKSGLPSDRFSAERTGGSVSTLTIQRTQQEDSAVYLCASSLAGTGAYEQFFGPGTRLTVL.

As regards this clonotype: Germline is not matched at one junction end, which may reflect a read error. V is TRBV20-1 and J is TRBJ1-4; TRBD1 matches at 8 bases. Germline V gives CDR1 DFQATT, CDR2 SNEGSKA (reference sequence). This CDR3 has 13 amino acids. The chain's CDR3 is CSARTGANEELFF. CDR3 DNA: TGCAGTGCTAGGACAGGGGCAAATGAAGAACTGTTTTTT.

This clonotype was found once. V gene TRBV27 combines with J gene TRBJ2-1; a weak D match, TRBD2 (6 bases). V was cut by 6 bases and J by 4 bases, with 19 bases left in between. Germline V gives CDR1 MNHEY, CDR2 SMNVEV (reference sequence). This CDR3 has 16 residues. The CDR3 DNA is TGTGCCAGCAGCTCTCCCTCGCGGGACCGATACAATGAGCAGTTCTTC. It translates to CASSSPSRDRYNEQFF.

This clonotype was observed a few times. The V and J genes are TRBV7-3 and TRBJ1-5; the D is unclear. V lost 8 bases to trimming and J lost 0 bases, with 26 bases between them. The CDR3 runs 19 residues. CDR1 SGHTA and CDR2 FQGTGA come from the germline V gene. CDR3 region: CASLLTPHRASYSNQPQHF. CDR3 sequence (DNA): TGTGCCAGCCTATTGACCCCGCACCGGGCTTCTTATAGCAATCAGCCCCAGCATTTT.

The CDR3: CASSPIFDRRLSYGYTF. For the CDR3, the DNA is TGCGCCAGCAGCCCGATTTTCGACAGACGCCTTTCCTATGGCTACACCTTC. The chain links TRBV4-1 to TRBJ1-2, with D possibly matching TRBD1 (5 bases). Trimming cost V 4 bases and J 4 bases, with 22 bases left between them. The CDR3 loop spans 17 amino acids. Germline assignment: CDR1 MGHRA and CDR2 YSYEKL.

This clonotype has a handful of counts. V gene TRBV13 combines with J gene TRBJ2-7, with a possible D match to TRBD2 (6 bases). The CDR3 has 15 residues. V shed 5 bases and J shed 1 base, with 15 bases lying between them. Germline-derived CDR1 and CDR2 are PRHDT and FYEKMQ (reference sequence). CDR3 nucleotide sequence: TGTGCCAGCAGCGGAGGACGGACTACTTCCTACGAGCAGTACTTC. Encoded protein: CASSGGRTTSYEQYF.

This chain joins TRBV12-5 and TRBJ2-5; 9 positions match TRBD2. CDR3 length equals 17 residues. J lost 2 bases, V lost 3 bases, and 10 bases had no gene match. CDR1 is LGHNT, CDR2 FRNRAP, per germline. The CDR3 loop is CASGFSGLAGIQETQYF. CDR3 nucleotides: TGTGCTAGTGGTTTCTCCGGGCTAGCGGGGATACAAGAGACCCAGTACTTC. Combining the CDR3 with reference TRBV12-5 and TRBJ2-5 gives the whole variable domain DARVTQTPRHKVTEMGQEVTMRCQPILGHNTVFWYRQTMMQGLELLAYFRNRAPLDDSGMPKDRFSAEMPDATLATLKIQPSEPRDSAVYFCASGFSGLAGIQETQYFGPGTRLLVL.

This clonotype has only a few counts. In DNA form, the CDR3 reads TGTGCCAGCAGCCAACTTTTCAGGGGGCGCGACTATGGCTACACCTTC. It is translated as CASSQLFRGRDYGYTF. The chain employs TRBV7-9 and TRBJ1-2, with 8 bases that match TRBD1. Germline-derived CDR1 and CDR2 are SEHNR and FQNEAQ (reference sequence). Losses at the gene ends were 5 bases for V and 3 bases for J; bases not matched to a gene: 11. The CDR3 length is 16 residues.

Written as DNA, the CDR3 is TGTGCCAGCAGCGGAGCAGGTTTACACGAGCAGTACTTC. As protein: CASSGAGLHEQYF. This chain links TRBV11-3 with TRBJ2-7; D remains ambiguous. From germline, CDR1 is SGHNT and CDR2 YENEEA. CDR3 length: 13 amino acids. Trimming took off 5 bases at V and 5 bases at J, with 13 bases between the two ends.

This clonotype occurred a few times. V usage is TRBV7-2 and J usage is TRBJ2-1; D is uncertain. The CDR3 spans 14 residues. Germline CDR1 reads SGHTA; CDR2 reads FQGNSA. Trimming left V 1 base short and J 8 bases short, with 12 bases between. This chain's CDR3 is CASSLGPPGDEQFF. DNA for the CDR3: TGTGCCAGCAGCTTAGGTCCCCCGGGTGATGAGCAGTTCTTC.

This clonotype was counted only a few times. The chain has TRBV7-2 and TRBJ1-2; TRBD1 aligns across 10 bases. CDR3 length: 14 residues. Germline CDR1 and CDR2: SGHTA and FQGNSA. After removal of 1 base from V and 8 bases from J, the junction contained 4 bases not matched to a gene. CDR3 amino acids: CASSLGQGALGYTF. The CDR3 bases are TGTGCCAGCAGCTTAGGACAGGGGGCTTTGGGCTACACCTTC.

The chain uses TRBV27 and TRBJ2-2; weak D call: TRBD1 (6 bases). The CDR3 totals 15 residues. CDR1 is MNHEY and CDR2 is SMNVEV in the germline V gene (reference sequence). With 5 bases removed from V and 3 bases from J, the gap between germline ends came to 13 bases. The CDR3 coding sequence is TGTGCCAGCAGTACCAGGGACAAGGACACCGGGGAGCTGTTTTTT. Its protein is CASSTRDKDTGELFF.

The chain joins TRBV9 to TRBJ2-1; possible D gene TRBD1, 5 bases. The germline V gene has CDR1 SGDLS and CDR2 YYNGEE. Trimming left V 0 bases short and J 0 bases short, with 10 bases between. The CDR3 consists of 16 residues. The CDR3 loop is CASSVEGDVSYNEQFF. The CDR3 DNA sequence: TGTGCCAGCAGCGTAGAAGGGGATGTCTCCTACAATGAGCAGTTCTTC.

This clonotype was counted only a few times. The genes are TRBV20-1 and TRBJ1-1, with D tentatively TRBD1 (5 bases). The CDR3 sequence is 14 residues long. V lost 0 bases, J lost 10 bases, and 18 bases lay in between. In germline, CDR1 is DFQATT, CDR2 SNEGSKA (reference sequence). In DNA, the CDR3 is TGCAGTGCTAGAGATGGAGGGGCCCGGGGGTCAGCTTTCTTT. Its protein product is CSARDGGARGSAFF.

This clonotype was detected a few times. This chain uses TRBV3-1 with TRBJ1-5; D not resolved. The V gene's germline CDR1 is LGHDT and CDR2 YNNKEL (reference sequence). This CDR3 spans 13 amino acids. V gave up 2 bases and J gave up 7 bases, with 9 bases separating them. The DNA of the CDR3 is TGTGCCAGCAGCCAATCGACTGGGCAGCCCCAGCATTTT. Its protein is CASSQSTGQPQHF.

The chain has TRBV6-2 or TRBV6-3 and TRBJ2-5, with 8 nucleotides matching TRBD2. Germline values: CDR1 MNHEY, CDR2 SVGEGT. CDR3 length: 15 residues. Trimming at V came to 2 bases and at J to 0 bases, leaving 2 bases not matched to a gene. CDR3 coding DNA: TGTGCCAGCAGTTACCGGGGGGGATACCAAGAGACCCAGTACTTC. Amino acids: CASSYRGGYQETQYF.